The 2 T cell receptor beta chains below were found in one sample sequenced in a study of cytomegalovirus exposure and HLA in healthy donors. The primer mix had 60 Vbeta and 13 Jbeta primers. TCRdb's table, derived via immunoSEQ multiplex PCR, lists solely in-frame clones and lacks some. Of around 85,000 clones listed, 80% are singletons. The sample consisted of PBMCs. Receptor source: a woman in her forties or fifties in good health and CMV-seropositive.

The V and J genes are TRBV6-1 and TRBJ2-3; no clear D gene. Germline V gene lookup returns CDR1 MNHNS and CDR2 SASEGT. The V and J ends lost 6 bases and 5 bases respectively, with 9 bases between them. The CDR3 loop spans 12 amino acids. This CDR3 reads CASRSSGDTQYF. CDR3 DNA sequence: TGTGCCAGCAGGAGTTCGGGAGATACGCAGTATTTT.

This chain uses TRBV13 with TRBJ2-2; the match to TRBD2 covers 12 bases. The V segment lost 3 bases and the J segment 4 bases; nucleotides outside the gene matches: 9. This CDR3 comprises 18 residues. Germline V gene sequence: CDR1 PRHDT, CDR2 FYEKMQ (reference sequence). The CDR3 sequence is CASSFHPSGGAVTGELFF. CDR3 in DNA: TGTGCCAGCAGCTTCCATCCTAGCGGGGGGGCCGTCACCGGGGAGCTGTTTTTT. The full variable domain, its missing parts supplied by reference TRBV13 and TRBJ2-2, is AAGVIQSPRHLIKEKRETATLKCYPIPRHDTVYWYQQGPGQDPQFLISFYEKMQSDKGSIPDRFSAQQFSDYHSELNMSSLELGDSALYFCASSFHPSGGAVTGELFFGEGSRLTVL.